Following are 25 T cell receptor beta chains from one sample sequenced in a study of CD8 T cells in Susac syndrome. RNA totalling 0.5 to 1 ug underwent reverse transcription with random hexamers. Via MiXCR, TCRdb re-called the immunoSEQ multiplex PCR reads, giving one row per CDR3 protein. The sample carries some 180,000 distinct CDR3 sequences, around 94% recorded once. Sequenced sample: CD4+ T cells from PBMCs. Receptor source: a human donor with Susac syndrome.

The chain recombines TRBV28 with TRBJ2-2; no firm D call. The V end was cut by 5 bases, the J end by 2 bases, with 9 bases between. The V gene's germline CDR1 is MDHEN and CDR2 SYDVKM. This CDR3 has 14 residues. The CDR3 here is CASSTSDNTGELFF. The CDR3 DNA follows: TGTGCCAGCAGTACCTCGGACAACACCGGGGAGCTGTTTTTT.

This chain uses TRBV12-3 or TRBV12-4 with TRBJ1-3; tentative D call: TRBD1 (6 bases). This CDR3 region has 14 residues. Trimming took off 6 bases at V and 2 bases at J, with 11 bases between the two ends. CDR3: CASSEQGPGNTIYF. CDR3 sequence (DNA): TGTGCCAGCAGCGAACAGGGACCTGGAAACACCATATATTTT.

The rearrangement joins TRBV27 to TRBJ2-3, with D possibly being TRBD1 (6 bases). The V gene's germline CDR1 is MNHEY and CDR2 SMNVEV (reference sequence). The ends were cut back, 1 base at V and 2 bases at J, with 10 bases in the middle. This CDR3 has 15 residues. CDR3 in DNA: TGTGCCAGCAGTTTATTACAGGGAACCACAGATACGCAGTATTTT. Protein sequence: CASSLLQGTTDTQYF.

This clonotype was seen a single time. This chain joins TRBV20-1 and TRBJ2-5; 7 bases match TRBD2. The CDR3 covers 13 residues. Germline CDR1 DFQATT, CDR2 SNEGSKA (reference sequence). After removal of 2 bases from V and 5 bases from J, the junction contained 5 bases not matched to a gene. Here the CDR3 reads CSARRTSTETQYF. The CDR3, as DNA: TGCAGTGCTAGACGGACTAGTACGGAGACCCAGTACTTC.

This CDR3 reads CASSSPGTGGVNEQYF. The CDR3 region has the DNA TGTGCCAGCAGTTCCCCCGGGACAGGGGGCGTCAACGAGCAGTACTTC. This chain joins TRBV28 and TRBJ2-7, with 12 positions matching TRBD1. J gave up 5 bases and V 4 bases, and 9 bases lay outside the gene matches. The CDR3 totals 16 residues. Germline V CDR1 and CDR2: MDHEN, SYDVKM.

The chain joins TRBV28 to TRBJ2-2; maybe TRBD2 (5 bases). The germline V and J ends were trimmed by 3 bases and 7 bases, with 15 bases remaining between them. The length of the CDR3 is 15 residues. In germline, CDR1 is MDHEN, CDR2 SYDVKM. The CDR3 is CASSFSGPRGGELFF. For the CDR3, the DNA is TGTGCCAGCAGTTTTTCTGGGCCACGGGGCGGGGAGCTGTTTTTT.

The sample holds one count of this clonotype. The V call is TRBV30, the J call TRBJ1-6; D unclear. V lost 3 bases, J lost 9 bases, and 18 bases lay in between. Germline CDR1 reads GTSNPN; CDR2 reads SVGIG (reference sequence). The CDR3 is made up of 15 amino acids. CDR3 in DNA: TGTGCCTGGAGCATTCCGGGATCTCACGGTTCACCCCTCCACTTT. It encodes CAWSIPGSHGSPLHF.

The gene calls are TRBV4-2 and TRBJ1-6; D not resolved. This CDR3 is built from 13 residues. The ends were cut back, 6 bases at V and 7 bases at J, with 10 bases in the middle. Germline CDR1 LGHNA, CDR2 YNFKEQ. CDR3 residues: CASRRVMNSPLHF. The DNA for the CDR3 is TGTGCCAGCAGAAGGGTAATGAATTCACCCCTCCACTTT.

The CDR3 sequence is CASSSPGTSSTDTQYF. The CDR3 DNA sequence: TGTGCCAGCAGTAGCCCCGGGACTAGCAGCACAGATACGCAGTATTTT. The chain recombines TRBV28 with TRBJ2-3, with 9 positions matching TRBD2. Germline CDR1 reads MDHEN; CDR2 reads SYDVKM. The CDR3 loop spans 16 amino acids. V shed 5 bases, J shed 0 bases, and the junction held 6 bases outside the gene matches.

CDR3 protein: CASSLRQGQPDTQYF. The CDR3 DNA is TGTGCCAGCAGTTTGAGACAGGGCCAGCCGGATACGCAGTATTTT. V is TRBV12-3 or TRBV12-4 and J is TRBJ2-3, with 7 bases matching TRBD1. The V gene end was trimmed by 3 bases and the J gene end by 6 bases; junction bases not matched to a gene: 9. This CDR3 comprises 15 residues.

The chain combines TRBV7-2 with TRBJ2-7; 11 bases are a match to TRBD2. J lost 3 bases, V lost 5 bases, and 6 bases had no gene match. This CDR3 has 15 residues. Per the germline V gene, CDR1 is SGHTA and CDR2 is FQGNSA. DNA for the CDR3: TGTGCCAGCAGCGAACTAGCGGGAGACAGCTACGAGCAGTACTTC. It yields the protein CASSELAGDSYEQYF. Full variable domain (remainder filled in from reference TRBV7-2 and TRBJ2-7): GAGVSQSPSNKVTEKGKDVELRCDPISGHTALYWYRQSLGQGLEFLIYFQGNSAPDKSGLPSDRFSAERTGGSVSTLTIQRTQQEDSAVYLCASSELAGDSYEQYFGPGTRLTVT.

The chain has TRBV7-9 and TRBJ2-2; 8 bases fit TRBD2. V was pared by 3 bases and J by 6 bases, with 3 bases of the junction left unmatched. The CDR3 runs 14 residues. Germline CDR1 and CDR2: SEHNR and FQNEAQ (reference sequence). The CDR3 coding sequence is TGTGCCAGCAGCTTCGCGGGAGGACCCGGGGAGCTGTTTTTT. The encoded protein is CASSFAGGPGELFF. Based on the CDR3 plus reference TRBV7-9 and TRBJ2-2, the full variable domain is DTGVSQNPRHKITKRGQNVTFRCDPISEHNRLYWYRQTLGQGPEFLTYFQNEAQLEKSRLLSDRFSAERPKGSFSTLEIQRTEQGDSAMYLCASSFAGGPGELFFGEGSRLTVL.

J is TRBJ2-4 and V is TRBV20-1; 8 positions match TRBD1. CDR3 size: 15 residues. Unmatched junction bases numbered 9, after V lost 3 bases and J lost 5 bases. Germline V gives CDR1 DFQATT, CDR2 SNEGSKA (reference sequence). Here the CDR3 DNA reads TGCAGTGCTAGGGACAACAGGGGGATGGAAAACATTCAGTACTTC. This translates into CSARDNRGMENIQYF.

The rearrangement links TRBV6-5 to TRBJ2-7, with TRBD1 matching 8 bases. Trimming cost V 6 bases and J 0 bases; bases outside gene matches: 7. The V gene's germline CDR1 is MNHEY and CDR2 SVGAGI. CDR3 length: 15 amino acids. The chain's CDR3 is CASSEDRASSYEQYF. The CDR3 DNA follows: TGTGCCAGCAGCGAGGACAGGGCTAGCTCCTACGAGCAGTACTTC.

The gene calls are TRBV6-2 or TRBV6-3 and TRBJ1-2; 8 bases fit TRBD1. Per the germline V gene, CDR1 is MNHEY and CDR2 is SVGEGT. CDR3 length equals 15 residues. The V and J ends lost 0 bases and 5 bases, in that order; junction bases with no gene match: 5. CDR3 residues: CASSYSRTGNYGYTF. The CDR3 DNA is TGTGCCAGCAGTTACTCGCGGACAGGGAATTATGGCTACACCTTC.

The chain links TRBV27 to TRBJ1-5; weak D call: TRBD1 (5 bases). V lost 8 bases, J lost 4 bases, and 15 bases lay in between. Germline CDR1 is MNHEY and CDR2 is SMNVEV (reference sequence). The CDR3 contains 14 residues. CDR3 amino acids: CASARQGKNQPQHF. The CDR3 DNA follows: TGTGCCAGCGCACGGCAGGGTAAGAATCAGCCCCAGCATTTT.

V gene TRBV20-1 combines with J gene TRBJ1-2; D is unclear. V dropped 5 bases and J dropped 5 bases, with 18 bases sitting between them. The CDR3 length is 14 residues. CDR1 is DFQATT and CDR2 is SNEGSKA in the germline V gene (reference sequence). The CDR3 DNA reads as TGCAGTGCTGACCTAAGGCGGGAGGCATATGGCTACACCTTC. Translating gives CSADLRREAYGYTF.

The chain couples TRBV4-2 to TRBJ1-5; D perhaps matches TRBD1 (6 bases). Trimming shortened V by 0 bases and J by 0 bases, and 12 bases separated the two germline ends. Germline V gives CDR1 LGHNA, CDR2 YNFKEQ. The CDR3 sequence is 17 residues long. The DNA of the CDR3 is TGTGCCAGCAGCCAAGAACAGGGCAGTTATAGCAATCAGCCCCAGCATTTT. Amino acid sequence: CASSQEQGSYSNQPQHF.

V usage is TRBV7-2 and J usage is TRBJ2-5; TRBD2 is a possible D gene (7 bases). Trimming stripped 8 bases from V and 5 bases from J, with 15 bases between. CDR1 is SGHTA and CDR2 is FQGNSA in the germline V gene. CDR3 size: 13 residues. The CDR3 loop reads CASGGGGPETQYF. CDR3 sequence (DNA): TGTGCCAGCGGTGGCGGGGGCCCGGAGACCCAGTACTTC.

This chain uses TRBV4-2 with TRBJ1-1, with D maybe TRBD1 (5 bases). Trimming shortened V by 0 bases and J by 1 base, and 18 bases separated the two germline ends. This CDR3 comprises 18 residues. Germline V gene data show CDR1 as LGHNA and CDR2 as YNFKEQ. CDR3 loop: CASSQDYWPGPSNTEAFF. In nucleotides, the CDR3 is TGTGCCAGCAGCCAAGATTATTGGCCGGGACCTTCGAACACTGAAGCTTTCTTT.

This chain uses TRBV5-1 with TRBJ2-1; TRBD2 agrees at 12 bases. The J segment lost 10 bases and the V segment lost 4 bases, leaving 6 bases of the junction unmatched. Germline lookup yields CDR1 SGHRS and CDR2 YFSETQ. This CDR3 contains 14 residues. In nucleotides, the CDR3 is TGCGCCAGCAGCCAGACTAGCGGGAGCGAGGAGCAGTTCTTC. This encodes CASSQTSGSEEQFF. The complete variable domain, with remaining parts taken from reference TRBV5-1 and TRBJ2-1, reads KAGVTQTPRYLIKTRGQQVTLSCSPISGHRSVSWYQQTPGQGLQFLFEYFSETQRNKGNFPGRFSGRQFSNSRSEMNVSTLELGDSALYLCASSQTSGSEEQFFGPGTRLTVL.

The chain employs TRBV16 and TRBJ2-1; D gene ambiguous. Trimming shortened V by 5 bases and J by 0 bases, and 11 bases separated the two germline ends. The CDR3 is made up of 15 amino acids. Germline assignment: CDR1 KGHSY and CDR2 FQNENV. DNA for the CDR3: TGTGCCAGCAGCGGCTTCAGGTCCTCCTACAATGAGCAGTTCTTC. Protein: CASSGFRSSYNEQFF.

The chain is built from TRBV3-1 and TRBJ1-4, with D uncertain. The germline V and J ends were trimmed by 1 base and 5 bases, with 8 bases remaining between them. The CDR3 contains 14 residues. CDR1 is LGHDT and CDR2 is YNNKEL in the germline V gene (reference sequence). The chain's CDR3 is CASSQVDLNEKLFF. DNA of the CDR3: TGTGCCAGCAGCCAAGTCGATCTCAATGAAAAACTGTTTTTT.

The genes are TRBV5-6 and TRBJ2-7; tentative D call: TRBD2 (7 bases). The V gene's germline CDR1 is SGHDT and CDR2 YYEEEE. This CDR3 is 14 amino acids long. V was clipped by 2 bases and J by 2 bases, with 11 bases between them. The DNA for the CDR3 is TGTGCCAGCAGCTTCCGGGGGGCAGCCTACGAGCAGTACTTC. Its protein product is CASSFRGAAYEQYF.

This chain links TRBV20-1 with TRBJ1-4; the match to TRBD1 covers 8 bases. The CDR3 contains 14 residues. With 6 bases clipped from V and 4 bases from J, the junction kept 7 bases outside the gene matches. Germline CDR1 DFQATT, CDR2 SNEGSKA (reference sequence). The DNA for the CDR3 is TGCAGTGCGTGCTCGGGACAGGATAATGAAAAACTGTTTTTT. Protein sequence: CSACSGQDNEKLFF.